This is a list of T cell receptor beta chains from one sample in a study of CD8 T cells in Susac syndrome. TCRdb reanalysed the immunoSEQ multiplex PCR reads using MiXCR and keeps one entry per CDR3 protein. The profile shows about 190,000 distinct CDR3 sequences, approximately 95% of them singletons. The sample taken for sequencing was CD8+ T cells from PBMCs. The receptors derive from a human donor with Susac syndrome. CDR3s include the opening cysteine and the closing phenylalanine or tryptophan. D genes are given only for firm matches. For some rows the clone size is stated as once, few or many, or as a class when expanded; others skip it.

once | TRBD1 | TRBJ1-1 | TRBV5-1 | TGCGCCAGCAGCTTGGATGGCAGGGGGCGAAGTACTGAAGCTTTCTTT | CASSLDGRGRSTEAFF
- | - | TRBJ2-1 | TRBV28 | TGTGCCAGCAGTTCCTCCCTTCTTGCTCGGGAGCAGTTCTTC | CASSSSLLAREQFF
- | TRBD2 | TRBJ2-5 | TRBV3-1 | TGTGCCAGCAGCCAGGCGGGGGGCGCGGGAAAGACCCAGTACTTC | CASSQAGGAGKTQYF
- | - | TRBJ1-3 | TRBV29-1 | TGCAGCGTCCAGGATTACTCTGGAAACACCATATATTTT | CSVQDYSGNTIYF
- | - | TRBJ2-7 | TRBV19 | TGTGCCAGTAGTATCTCTCCCGGGACGGTCTCCTACGAGCAGTACTTC | CASSISPGTVSYEQYF
- | - | TRBJ2-5 | TRBV6-1 | TGTGCCAGCAGTGGGGTCTCCGTGGGACAAGAGACCCAGTACTTC | CASSGVSVGQETQYF
once | TRBD2 | TRBJ2-1 | TRBV20-1 | TGCAGTGTCGCTACCGGGACTAGCGGGAGCAATGAGCAGTTCTTC | CSVATGTSGSNEQFF
- | TRBD2 | TRBJ2-1 | TRBV2 | TGTGCCTGCGGACTAGCGGCAATTACCTACAATGAGCAGTTCTTC | CACGLAAITYNEQFF
- | - | TRBJ2-5 | TRBV20-1 | TGCAGTGCTAGAGATCCCGACCGAGGGGGGACCCAGTACTTC | CSARDPDRGGTQYF
- | TRBD2 | TRBJ2-3 | TRBV27 | TGTGCCAGCAGTTTAAAGTTGGGCGGGGGAAGCACAGATACGCAGTATTTT | CASSLKLGGGSTDTQYF
- | TRBD1 | TRBJ1-6 | TRBV7-3 | TGTGCCAGCAGCTTCGGGACAGACCATTCACCCCTCCACTTT | CASSFGTDHSPLHF
- | - | TRBJ2-7 | TRBV6-5 | TGTGCCAGCAGTCCCGCGGGAAACCCCTCCTACGAGCAGTACTTC | CASSPAGNPSYEQYF
- | TRBD1 | TRBJ1-2 | TRBV6-1 | TGTGCCAGCAGTCTCCTATGGGGACAGCAGCCTTATGGCTACACCTTC | CASSLLWGQQPYGYTF
- | TRBD1 | TRBJ2-2 | TRBV4-1 | TGCGCCAGCAGCCACGGCGTACTACAGGGGGCCACCGGGGAGCTGTTTTTT | CASSHGVLQGATGELFF
- | TRBD2 | TRBJ2-7 | TRBV20-1 | TGCAGTGCTAGGGATAGCGGGGGGACCTACGAGCAGTACTTC | CSARDSGGTYEQYF
once | - | TRBJ2-1 | TRBV5-1 | TGCGCCAGCAGCTTGGACAGGTTATACCACAATGAGCAGTTCTTC | CASSLDRLYHNEQFF
once | TRBD2 | TRBJ2-1 | TRBV3-1 | TGTGCCAGCAGCCAAGAAGCTGGACGGGAGGGCAATGAGCAGTTCTTC | CASSQEAGREGNEQFF
- | - | TRBJ1-5 | TRBV10-3 | TGTGCCATCAGTGAGTCAGGAGGGAGTAATCAGCCCCAGCATTTT | CAISESGGSNQPQHF
- | - | TRBJ1-4 | TRBV4-1 | TGCGCCAGCAGCCAAGAAGAAGGTAATGAAAAACTGTTTTTT | CASSQEEGNEKLFF
- | TRBD1 | TRBJ1-1 | TRBV30 | TGTGCCTGGAGTCGACAGGGAATGGGGTACGCTGAAGCTTTCTTT | CAWSRQGMGYAEAFF
- | - | TRBJ2-3 | TRBV25-1 | TGTGCCACCTTCACAGATACGCAGTATTTT | CATFTDTQYF
- | TRBD1 | TRBJ1-2 | TRBV9 | TGTGCCAGCACGCCCGATGACAGGGGATGGGACTACACCTTC | CASTPDDRGWDYTF
- | - | TRBJ2-3 | TRBV19 | TGTGCCAGTAGTCCGCGGAGGGCAGATACGCAGTATTTT | CASSPRRADTQYF
- | TRBD2 | TRBJ2-3 | TRBV4-1 | TGCGCCAGCAGCCACCCTACTAGCGGGGAGACAGATACGCAGTATTTT | CASSHPTSGETDTQYF
- | TRBD2 | TRBJ2-7 | TRBV6-5 | TGTGCCAGCAGAGACGGACTAGCCTACGAGCAGTACTTC | CASRDGLAYEQYF
- | - | TRBJ2-2 | TRBV9 | TGTGCCAGCAGCCCCCAGGGCCGGAAGACCGGGGAGCTGTTTTTT | CASSPQGRKTGELFF
- | - | TRBJ1-5 | TRBV15 | TGTGCCACCAGCAGAGATCGGCACCTCAATCAGCCCCAGCATTTT | CATSRDRHLNQPQHF
few | - | TRBJ2-7 | TRBV14 | TGTGCCAGCAGCGCGGGACAGATAACGAGCGAGCAGTACTTC | CASSAGQITSEQYF
once | - | TRBJ1-6 | TRBV15 | TGTGCCACCAGCGAAGACATACTCGGTTCACCCCTCCACTTT | CATSEDILGSPLHF
once | - | TRBJ2-1 | TRBV7-9 | TGTGCCAGCAGCTTAGTCCCAGGCGGGAATGAGCAGTTCTTC | CASSLVPGGNEQFF
- | - | TRBJ2-1 | TRBV27 | TGTGCCAGCAGTGCACAGGGTATCCATGAGCAGTTCTTC | CASSAQGIHEQFF
- | TRBD1 | TRBJ2-2 | TRBV9 | TGTGCCAGCAGCGGAACCGGGACAGGGGGCCAGAGTAACACCGGGGAGCTGTTTTTT | CASSGTGTGGQSNTGELFF
- | TRBD2 | TRBJ2-7 | TRBV7-9 | TGTGCCAGCAGCAGGGACTATGGGCACGAGCAGTACTTC | CASSRDYGHEQYF
- | TRBD2 | TRBJ2-7 | TRBV4-1 | TGCGCCAGCAGCCAAGATGGTACAGCGGGGGGCGAGCAGTACTTC | CASSQDGTAGGEQYF
- | - | TRBJ2-5 | TRBV7-9 | TGTGCCAGCAGCTTAGTTACCCAAGAGACCCAGTACTTC | CASSLVTQETQYF
- | - | TRBJ2-3 | TRBV7-2 | TGTGCCAGCAGCTTAGCTGTCCATACGCAGTATTTT | CASSLAVHTQYF
- | TRBD2 | TRBJ2-3 | TRBV13 | TGTGCCAGCAGTGCCGGGACTAGCGGGAGTCTCGATACGCAGTATTTT | CASSAGTSGSLDTQYF
- | TRBD2 | TRBJ2-7 | TRBV9 | TGTGCCAGCAGCGTAGCTGAGGCGGGAGTAGGCCACGAGCAGTACTTC | CASSVAEAGVGHEQYF
- | - | TRBJ2-1 | TRBV7-8 | TGTGCCAGCAGCTTTTCAGGGGTAAGCTACAATGAGCAGTTCTTC | CASSFSGVSYNEQFF
- | TRBD2 | TRBJ2-5 | TRBV5-1 | TGCGCCAGCAGCTTGCGGGGGGATCAAGAGACCCAGTACTTC | CASSLRGDQETQYF
- | - | TRBJ2-1 | TRBV7-9 | TGTGCCAGCAGCTTATCAGGGTCCAATGAGCAGTTCTTC | CASSLSGSNEQFF
- | - | TRBJ2-7 | TRBV7-9 | TGTGCCAGCACCTCAACAGGGTCCTACGAGCAGTACTTC | CASTSTGSYEQYF
- | TRBD2 | TRBJ2-3 | TRBV14 | TGTGCCAGCAGTCTAGCGGGAGGCTTCACAGATACGCAGTATTTT | CASSLAGGFTDTQYF
- | - | TRBJ2-2 | TRBV12-3/TRBV12-4 | TGTGCCAGCAGTGCGACACCGTTAGGGCCCACCGGGGAGCTGTTTTTT | CASSATPLGPTGELFF
- | - | TRBJ2-6 | TRBV12-3/TRBV12-4 | TGTGCCAGCAGGAAGCGAGAGGCCAACGTCCTGACTTTC | CASRKREANVLTF
once | TRBD2 | TRBJ2-5 | TRBV24-1 | TGTGCCACCAGTGATTTGAGGACTAGTGGAGAGACCCAGTACTTC | CATSDLRTSGETQYF
- | TRBD2 | TRBJ2-7 | TRBV28 | TGTGCCAGCAGTTTAGCGGGAGGTTTCTACGAGCAGTACTTC | CASSLAGGFYEQYF
- | - | TRBJ1-1 | TRBV4-2 | TGTGCCAGCAGCCAACTTCTCTCTCCCACTGAAGCTTTCTTT | CASSQLLSPTEAFF
- | TRBD1 | TRBJ1-5 | TRBV20-1 | TGCAGTGCTAGAGTCTCGACAGGGGTCATGGGCAATCAGCCCCAGCATTTT | CSARVSTGVMGNQPQHF
- | - | TRBJ1-5 | TRBV4-1 | TGCGCCAGCAGCCAAGGGGGGACTCAACAGCCCCAGCATTTT | CASSQGGTQQPQHF
- | - | TRBJ1-2 | TRBV24-1 | TGTGCCACCAGTGATCGTCGGGGAGCTAACTATGGCTACACCTTC | CATSDRRGANYGYTF
- | - | TRBJ1-6 | TRBV27 | TGTGCCAGCACCGGGACCTCCTCCTATAATTCACCCCTCCACTTT | CASTGTSSYNSPLHF